This T cell receptor (beta chain) came from a study of cytomegalovirus exposure and HLA in healthy donors. This CDR3 region has 17 residues. V dropped 0 bases and J dropped 2; count of bases not matched to a gene: 7. Germline assignment: CDR1 SGHTA and CDR2 FQGNSA. With regard to this clone: Its antigen remains unidentified.

Study-wide results and limits: TCR beta chains numbering under 200 were designated cytomegalovirus-associated.

PCR used 60 Vbeta primers and 13 Jbeta primers. Original handling: The count from a later analysis was 79 million or so unique TCR beta chains, 9.5 million to 11 million of them shared. The table came from immunoSEQ multiplex PCR; TCRdb's copy has only in-frame clones and leaves some out. V and J calls and clone size are given by that table; D and trimming were obtained from the DNA. The table has 150,000 or so clones, 72% seen once. The gene calls are TRBV7-2 and TRBJ2-7; 10 bases map to TRBD1. The clonotype comes from a human donor in good health. Specimen: PBMCs. The CDR3, as DNA: TGTGCCAGCAGCTTAGCGGCGGGGACAGGGGCAACCTACGAGCAGTACTTC. As protein: CASSLAAGTGATYEQYF. The full variable domain, completed using reference TRBV7-2 and TRBJ2-7, is GAGVSQSPSNKVTEKGKDVELRCDPISGHTALYWYRQSLGQGLEFLIYFQGNSAPDKSGLPSDRFSAERTGGSVSTLTIQRTQQEDSAVYLCASSLAAGTGATYEQYFGPGTRLTVT.